The subject of this entry is one T cell receptor beta chain. In the PCR, 60 Vbeta and 13 Jbeta primers were used. The method was immunoSEQ multiplex PCR; TCRdb's version includes in-frame clones alone and lacks a portion of them. The sample yields roughly 100,000 clones, under 85% seen once. Trimming cost V 4 bases and J 10 bases, with 11 bases left between them. CDR3 length: 12 residues. The V gene's germline CDR1 is MDHEN and CDR2 SYDVKM. This sample is drawn from a study of cytomegalovirus exposure and HLA in healthy donors. This rearrangement joins TRBV28 to TRBJ1-5, with D maybe TRBD1 (5 bases). The sample taken for sequencing was PBMCs. This TCR derives from a man aged 30 to 45 in good health and CMV-seronegative. CDR3 nucleotides: TGTGCCAGCAGTTGGCAGGGCGTCCCCCAGCATTTT. It is translated as CASSWQGVPQHF.